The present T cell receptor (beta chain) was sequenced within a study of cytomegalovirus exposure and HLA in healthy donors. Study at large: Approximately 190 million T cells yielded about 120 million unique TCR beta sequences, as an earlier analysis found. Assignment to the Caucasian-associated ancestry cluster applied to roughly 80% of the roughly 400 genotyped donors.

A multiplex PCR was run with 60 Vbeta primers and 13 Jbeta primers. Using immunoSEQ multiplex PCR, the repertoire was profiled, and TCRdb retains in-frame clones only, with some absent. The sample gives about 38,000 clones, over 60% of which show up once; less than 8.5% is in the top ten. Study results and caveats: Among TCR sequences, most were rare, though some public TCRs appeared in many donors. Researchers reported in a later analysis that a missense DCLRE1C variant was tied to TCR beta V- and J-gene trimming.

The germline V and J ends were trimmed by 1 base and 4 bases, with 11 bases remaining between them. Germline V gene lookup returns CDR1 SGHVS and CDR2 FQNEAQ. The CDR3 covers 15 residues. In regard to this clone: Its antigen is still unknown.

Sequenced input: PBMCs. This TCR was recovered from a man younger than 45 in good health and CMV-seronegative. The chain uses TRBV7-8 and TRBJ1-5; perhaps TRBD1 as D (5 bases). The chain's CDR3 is CASSLVRTFNQPQHF. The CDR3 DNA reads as TGTGCCAGCAGCTTAGTCAGGACATTTAATCAGCCCCAGCATTTT.